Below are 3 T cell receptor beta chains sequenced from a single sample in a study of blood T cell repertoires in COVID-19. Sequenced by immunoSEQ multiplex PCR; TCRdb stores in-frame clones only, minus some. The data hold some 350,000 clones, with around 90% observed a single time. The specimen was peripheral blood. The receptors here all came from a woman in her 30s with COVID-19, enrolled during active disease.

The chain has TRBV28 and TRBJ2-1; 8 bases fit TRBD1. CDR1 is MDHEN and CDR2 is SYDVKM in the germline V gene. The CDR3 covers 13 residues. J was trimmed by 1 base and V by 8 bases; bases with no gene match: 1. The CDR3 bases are TGTGCCAGCCGGACAGGGTCCTACAATGAGCAGTTCTTC. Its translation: CASRTGSYNEQFF.

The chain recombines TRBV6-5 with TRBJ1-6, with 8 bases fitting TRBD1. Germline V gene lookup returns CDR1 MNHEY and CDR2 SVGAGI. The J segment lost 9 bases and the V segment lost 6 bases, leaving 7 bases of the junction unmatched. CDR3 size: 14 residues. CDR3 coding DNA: TGTGCCAGCAGGCAGGGGGCGTGGGGTTCACCCCTCCACTTT. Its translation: CASRQGAWGSPLHF.

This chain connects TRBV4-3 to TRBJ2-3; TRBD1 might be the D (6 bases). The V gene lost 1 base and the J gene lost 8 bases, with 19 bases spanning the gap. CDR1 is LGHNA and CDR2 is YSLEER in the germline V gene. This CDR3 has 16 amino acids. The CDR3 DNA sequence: TGCGCCAGCAGCCAAGGACGGGGCAGCAGAGGGGGTACGCAGTATTTT. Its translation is CASSQGRGSRGGTQYF.